One sample yielded the 19 T cell receptor beta chains listed below, sequenced in a study of radiation and T cells in renal cell carcinoma (dated by TCRdb to 2020 to 2022). The library was obtained by the immunoSEQ multiplex PCR assay. TCRdb provides this immuneACCESS table in a form limited to in-frame rearrangements. Some clones are lacking; in checked studies, under half of them reflect an unresolved V gene, and why the rest are absent is not known. In this sample the table shows about 130,000 clones, approximately 90% of which occur a single time. The top ten clones comprise around 6% of the sample. The time point label corresponds to: blood 2 weeks post-SBRT. The treatment or condition label on this specimen signifies: 15 Gy SBRT to primary tumor, nephrectomy 4 weeks later. The sequences come from blood, collected from a patient whose treatment included radiotherapy and nephrectomy. Source of these receptors: an older woman with renal cell carcinoma.

In its sample, this clone was seen a few times. The chain is built from TRBV30 and TRBJ1-1; TRBD1 is a possible D gene (6 bases). Trimming removed 4 bases from V and 6 bases from J, with 12 bases in between. Germline assignment: CDR1 GTSNPN and CDR2 SVGIG (reference sequence). This CDR3 comprises 12 residues. The CDR3 coding sequence is TGTGCCTGGACCTTTGACAGGTCTGAAGCTTTCTTT. Its protein is CAWTFDRSEAFF. Complete variable domain (other parts from reference TRBV30 and TRBJ1-1): SQTIHQWPATLVQPVGSPLSLECTVEGTSNPNLYWYRQAAGRGLQLLFYSVGIGQISSEVPQNLSASRPQDRQFILSSKKLLLSDSGFYLCAWTFDRSEAFFGQGTRLTVV.

The sample holds one count of this clone. This chain connects TRBV7-3 to TRBJ1-2; tentative D call: TRBD1 (5 bases). The CDR3 spans 14 residues. Trimming took off 2 bases at V and 8 bases at J, with 15 bases between the two ends. CDR1 is SGHTA and CDR2 is FQGTGA in the germline V gene. Here the CDR3 reads CASSLDSRAYGYTF. The CDR3, as DNA: TGTGCCAGCAGCTTAGACAGCAGGGCGTACGGCTACACCTTC.

The chain combines TRBV30 with TRBJ2-6; D gene uncertain. CDR1 GTSNPN and CDR2 SVGIG come from the germline V gene (reference sequence). Trimming stripped 4 bases from V and 9 bases from J, with 13 bases between. The CDR3 runs 13 residues. The CDR3 sequence: CAWTPNPSNVLTF. CDR3 in DNA: TGTGCCTGGACCCCCAATCCGAGCAACGTCCTGACTTTC.

V gene TRBV5-1 combines with J gene TRBJ2-5; maybe TRBD1 (7 bases). This CDR3 contains 14 residues. The germline CDR1 and CDR2 sequences are SGHRS and YFSETQ. The V gene lost 1 base and the J gene lost 5 bases, with 12 bases spanning the gap. DNA for the CDR3: TGCGCCAGCAGCTTGAAGGGGGCGGGGGAGACCCAGTACTTC. This translates into CASSLKGAGETQYF. Full variable domain (outside the CDR3, taken from reference TRBV5-1 and TRBJ2-5): KAGVTQTPRYLIKTRGQQVTLSCSPISGHRSVSWYQQTPGQGLQFLFEYFSETQRNKGNFPGRFSGRQFSNSRSEMNVSTLELGDSALYLCASSLKGAGETQYFGPGTRLLVL.

V and J are TRBV27 and TRBJ2-3; TRBD2 might be the D (7 bases). Germline CDR1 reads MNHEY; CDR2 reads SMNVEV (reference sequence). The V end lost 8 bases, the J end lost 4 bases, and 31 bases lay between the germline ends. CDR3 length equals 19 residues. For the CDR3, the DNA is TGTGCCAGCCCCCTGTGGGGAGGACTGGTGGGGGGGCCCCCAGATACGCAGTATTTT. It codes for CASPLWGGLVGGPPDTQYF.

The chain couples TRBV6-5 to TRBJ2-3, with 8 bases fitting TRBD1. CDR1 and CDR2 (germline): MNHEY, SVGAGI. This CDR3 has 15 residues. The J segment lost 4 bases and the V segment lost 6 bases, leaving 9 bases of the junction unmatched. The CDR3 sequence: CASRSQGAGADTQYF. CDR3 coding DNA: TGTGCCAGCAGATCGCAGGGGGCAGGTGCAGATACGCAGTATTTT.

The chain is built from TRBV7-3 and TRBJ2-1, with 9 nucleotides matching TRBD2. The junction had 8 bases not matched to a gene; V was cut back by 5 bases and J by 6 bases. The CDR3 length is 15 residues. Germline values: CDR1 SGHTA, CDR2 FQGTGA. CDR3 protein: CASSPMSGGTNEQFF. The CDR3 nucleotides are TGTGCCAGCAGCCCGATGAGCGGGGGGACCAATGAGCAGTTCTTC.

This clone showed up just once. The chain uses TRBV19 and TRBJ1-2; TRBD1 matches 8 bases. The J segment lost 4 bases and the V segment lost 4 bases, leaving 8 bases of the junction unmatched. CDR3 length: 15 residues. Looked up from germline, CDR1 is LNHDA and CDR2 is SQIVND (reference sequence). CDR3 in amino acids: CASSTSGTGVYGYTF. The CDR3 DNA sequence: TGTGCCAGTAGTACCTCCGGGACAGGAGTCTATGGCTACACCTTC. Full variable domain (outside the CDR3, taken from reference TRBV19 and TRBJ1-2): DGGITQSPKYLFRKEGQNVTLSCEQNLNHDAMYWYRQDPGQGLRLIYYSQIVNDFQKGDIAEGYSVSREKKESFPLTVTSAQKNPTAFYLCASSTSGTGVYGYTFGSGTRLTVV.

The genes are TRBV4-1 and TRBJ1-1; no reliable D call. Germline V gene data show CDR1 as MGHRA and CDR2 as YSYEKL. The CDR3 extends over 15 amino acids. Deletions cut 3 bases from V and 2 bases from J, with 13 bases between. CDR3 sequence reads: CASSQTWLSNTEAFF. CDR3 DNA sequence: TGCGCCAGCAGCCAGACCTGGCTGAGTAACACTGAAGCTTTCTTT.

V gene TRBV2 combines with J gene TRBJ2-2; D remains ambiguous. Germline CDR1 reads SNHLY; CDR2 reads FYNNEI. The CDR3 totals 13 residues. Trimming pared 5 bases from V and 4 bases from J, leaving 8 bases between. The CDR3 is CASSRGGTGELFF. DNA for the CDR3: TGTGCCAGCAGTCGCGGCGGCACCGGGGAGCTGTTTTTT.

The chain couples TRBV5-1 to TRBJ2-3; TRBD2 matches 15 bases. This CDR3 comprises 18 residues. With 4 bases clipped from V and 3 bases from J, the junction kept 9 bases outside the gene matches. Looked up from germline, CDR1 is SGHRS and CDR2 is YFSETQ. In DNA form, the CDR3 reads TGCGCCAGCAGCCGTGGACTAGCGGGGGGGCGGCGAACAGATACGCAGTATTTT. This gives the protein CASSRGLAGGRRTDTQYF.

This chain links TRBV30 with TRBJ1-5; no clear D. The CDR3 extends over 17 amino acids. Germline CDR1 is GTSNPN and CDR2 is SVGIG (reference sequence). Trimming removed 1 base from V and 2 bases from J, with 18 bases in between. DNA of the CDR3: TGTGCCTGGAGTGGGGTTGGTAGGGCCGGGGGCAATCAGCCCCAGCATTTT. Translated, it gives CAWSGVGRAGGNQPQHF.

The rearrangement links TRBV28 to TRBJ1-5; D is perhaps TRBD1 (5 bases). Trimming stripped 3 bases from V and 4 bases from J, with 10 bases between. Germline CDR1 MDHEN, CDR2 SYDVKM. The CDR3 is made up of 14 amino acids. CDR3 loop: CASSLGQENQPQHF. CDR3 nucleotides: TGTGCCAGCAGTTTGGGGCAGGAGAATCAGCCCCAGCATTTT.

The chain links TRBV19 to TRBJ2-5; a possible D gene is TRBD2 (6 bases). CDR1 is LNHDA, CDR2 SQIVND, per germline (reference sequence). V gave up 6 bases and J gave up 2 bases, with 13 bases separating them. CDR3 length equals 14 residues. This chain's CDR3 is CASRGLPGQETQYF. CDR3 bases: TGTGCCAGTAGGGGACTCCCGGGACAAGAGACCCAGTACTTC.

This clone was observed a single time. V is TRBV30 and J is TRBJ1-2; 7 bases match TRBD1. V lost 8 bases, J lost 3 bases, and 3 bases stayed unmatched. The CDR3 has 11 amino acids. Germline CDR1 and CDR2: GTSNPN and SVGIG (reference sequence). The DNA for the CDR3 is TGTGCCCAAGACAGGGACTATGGCTACACCTTC. The encoded protein is CAQDRDYGYTF.

This chain links TRBV9 with TRBJ1-6; D possibly corresponds to TRBD1 (5 bases). Germline V gene sequence: CDR1 SGDLS, CDR2 YYNGEE. The ends were cut back, 3 bases at V and 10 bases at J, with 17 bases in the middle. CDR3 length equals 15 residues. This chain's CDR3 is CASSAVGGFGSPLHF. CDR3 bases: TGTGCCAGCAGCGCCGTCGGGGGGTTTGGCTCACCCCTCCACTTT.

The V and J genes are TRBV2 and TRBJ1-2, with D unclear. The germline V gene encodes CDR1 SNHLY and CDR2 FYNNEI. CDR3 length equals 11 residues. V lost 4 bases and J lost 6, with 6 bases in between. The CDR3 DNA is TGTGCCAGCAGTGTGGGCCATGGCTACACCTTC. Residues: CASSVGHGYTF.

V is TRBV11-2 and J is TRBJ1-6, with 8 nucleotides matching TRBD1. CDR1 is SGHAT, CDR2 FQNNGV, per germline. The ends lost 3 bases at V and 9 bases at J; junction bases unmatched: 7. The CDR3 extends over 15 amino acids. This CDR3 is CASSLATGVVSPLHF. Here the CDR3 DNA reads TGTGCCAGCAGCTTGGCGACAGGGGTGGTTTCACCCCTCCACTTT.

V gene TRBV7-6 combines with J gene TRBJ1-3, with D possibly matching TRBD1 (5 bases). The CDR3 is 16 amino acids. V was shortened by 5 bases and J by 0 bases, with 14 bases between the two germline ends. Germline V gene lookup returns CDR1 SGHVS and CDR2 FNYEAQ. CDR3 residues: CASSNLQGSSGNTIYF. The CDR3 DNA reads as TGTGCCAGCAGCAACCTCCAGGGAAGCTCTGGAAACACCATATATTTT. The whole variable domain, filled in from reference TRBV7-6 and TRBJ1-3, reads GAGVSQSPRYKVTKRGQDVALRCDPISGHVSLYWYRQALGQGPEFLTYFNYEAQQDKSGLPNDRFSAERPEGSISTLTIQRTEQRDSAMYRCASSNLQGSSGNTIYFGEGSWLTVV.